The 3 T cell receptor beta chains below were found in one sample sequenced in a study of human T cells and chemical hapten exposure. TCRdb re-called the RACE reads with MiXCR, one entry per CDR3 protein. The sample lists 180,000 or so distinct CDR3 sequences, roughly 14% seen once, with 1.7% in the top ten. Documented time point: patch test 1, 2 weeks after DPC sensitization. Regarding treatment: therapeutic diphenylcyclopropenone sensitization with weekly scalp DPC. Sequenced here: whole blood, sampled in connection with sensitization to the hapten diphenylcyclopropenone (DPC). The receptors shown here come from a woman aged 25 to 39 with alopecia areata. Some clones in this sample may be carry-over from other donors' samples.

In DNA form, the CDR3 reads TGCAGCGTTGGGCTAGGGACCGGGGAGCTGTTTTTT. Its translation: CSVGLGTGELFF. The chain recombines TRBV29-1 with TRBJ2-2; D gene ambiguous. The V end was cut by 4 bases, the J end by 5 bases, with 8 bases between. Per the germline V gene, CDR1 is SQVTM and CDR2 is ANQGSEA. CDR3 length: 12 residues.

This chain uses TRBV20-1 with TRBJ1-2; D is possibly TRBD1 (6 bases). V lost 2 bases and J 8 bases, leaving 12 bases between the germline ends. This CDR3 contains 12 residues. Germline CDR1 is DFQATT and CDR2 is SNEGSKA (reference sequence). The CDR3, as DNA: TGCAGTGCTAGATCGGGGGGCGAAGGCTACACCTTC. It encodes CSARSGGEGYTF.

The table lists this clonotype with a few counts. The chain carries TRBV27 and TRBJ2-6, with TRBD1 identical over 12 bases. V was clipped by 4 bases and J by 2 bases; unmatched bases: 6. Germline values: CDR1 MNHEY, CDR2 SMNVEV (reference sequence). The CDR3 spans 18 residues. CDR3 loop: CASSWGTGGAAGANVLTF. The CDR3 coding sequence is TGTGCCAGCAGTTGGGGGACAGGGGGCGCAGCTGGGGCCAACGTCCTGACTTTC.